The 28 T cell receptor beta chains listed next were all sequenced from one sample in a study of control samples from healthy donors and cancer patients. The repertoire was sequenced with immunoSEQ multiplex PCR; TCRdb's copy has only in-frame clones and lacks some. The sample consists of 80,000 to 100,000 clones, just over 85% of them appearing once. Sequencing was done on a sample of blood. These receptor sequences come from a man aged 25-45 years in good health.

The rearrangement uses TRBV18 and TRBJ2-7; D gene ambiguous. Germline V gene lookup returns CDR1 KGHSH and CDR2 LQKENI. With 0 bases removed from V and 3 bases from J, the gap between germline ends came to 15 bases. CDR3 length: 16 amino acids. CDR3 DNA: TGTGCCAGCTCACCACCAGCTTGGGATCCCAGCTACGAGCAGTACTTC. Protein product: CASSPPAWDPSYEQYF.

V gene TRBV3-1 (or the pseudogene TRBV3-2) combines with J gene TRBJ1-1; 8 bases match TRBD1. The CDR3 runs to 19 residues. Germline CDR1 LGHDT, CDR2 YNNKEL (reference sequence). V trimming: 4 bases; J trimming: 1 base; junction bases outside the gene matches: 17. CDR3 sequence (DNA): TGTGCCAGCAGCCTATCCCCTTTGGACAGGGCCCCAAAGAACACTGAAGCTTTCTTT. This encodes CASSLSPLDRAPKNTEAFF.

The chain carries TRBV6-5 and TRBJ2-7; D uncertain. Trimming removed 7 bases at V and 2 bases at J, with 12 bases between. CDR3 length: 13 amino acids. Germline loops: CDR1 MNHEY, CDR2 SVGAGI. This CDR3 reads CASINWIPYEQYF. The CDR3 bases are TGTGCCAGCATAAACTGGATCCCCTACGAGCAGTACTTC.

CDR3 coding DNA: TGTGCCAGCAGCATGCTGCTTCCCATTTGCAAGAAAAACATTCAGTACTTC. Its translation is CASSMLLPICKKNIQYF. The V gene is TRBV3-1 (or the pseudogene TRBV3-2), the J gene TRBJ2-4; D is uncertain. This CDR3 spans 17 amino acids. Germline V gene data show CDR1 as LGHDT and CDR2 as YNNKEL (reference sequence). V gave up 5 bases and J gave up 4 bases, with 21 bases separating them.

V usage is TRBV5-5 and J usage is TRBJ1-5; D remains unclear. Germline V lookup: CDR1 SGHKS, CDR2 YYEKEE (reference sequence). V lost 1 base to trimming and J lost 0 bases, with 8 bases between them. The CDR3 covers 15 residues. The DNA for the CDR3 is TGTGCCAGCAGCTTGATGGGATCTAGCAATCAGCCCCAGCATTTT. It yields the protein CASSLMGSSNQPQHF.

This clone has just a few counts. The chain has TRBV11-3 and TRBJ2-7; D could derive from TRBD1 or TRBD2 (5 bases each). Trimming shortened V by 0 bases and J by 0 bases, and 9 bases separated the two germline ends. This CDR3 region has 15 residues. Germline loops: CDR1 SGHNT, CDR2 YENEEA. The CDR3 spells CASSLEGDASYEQYF. DNA for the CDR3: TGTGCCAGCAGCTTAGAAGGGGACGCCTCCTACGAGCAGTACTTC. The full variable domain, with the rest looked up from reference TRBV11-3 and TRBJ2-7, is EAGVVQSPRYKIIEKKQPVAFWCNPISGHNTLYWYLQNLGQGPELLIRYENEEAVDDSQLPKDRFSAERLKGVDSTLKIQPAELGDSAVYLCASSLEGDASYEQYFGPGTRLTVT.

This clone occurred once. This rearrangement joins TRBV9 to TRBJ2-7, with D possibly TRBD1 on 7 matching bases. In germline, CDR1 is SGDLS, CDR2 YYNGEE. Trimming removed 0 bases from V and 7 bases from J, with 23 bases in between. The CDR3 is 17 residues long. The chain's CDR3 is CASSVGIQGGKEVEQYF. CDR3 DNA: TGTGCCAGCAGCGTAGGAATCCAGGGGGGTAAGGAGGTTGAGCAGTACTTC.

This clone was observed a few times. CDR3 residues: CASSFEGATGELFF. As DNA, the CDR3 is TGCGCCAGCAGCTTTGAGGGAGCCACCGGGGAGCTGTTTTTT. J is TRBJ2-2 and V is TRBV5-1; tentatively, D is TRBD2 (5 bases). Trimming pared 2 bases from V and 4 bases from J, leaving 9 bases between. Germline-derived CDR1 and CDR2 are SGHRS and YFSETQ. The CDR3 length is 14 residues. The full variable domain, in which reference TRBV5-1 and TRBJ2-2 provide the parts outside the CDR3, is KAGVTQTPRYLIKTRGQQVTLSCSPISGHRSVSWYQQTPGQGLQFLFEYFSETQRNKGNFPGRFSGRQFSNSRSEMNVSTLELGDSALYLCASSFEGATGELFFGEGSRLTVL.

This clone came up once. The chain is built from TRBV19 and TRBJ2-1; 7 bases are a match to TRBD2. CDR1 and CDR2 from the germline V gene are LNHDA and SQIVND (reference sequence). After removal of 4 bases from V and 9 bases from J, the junction contained 6 bases not matched to a gene. The CDR3 has 13 residues. CDR3 in amino acids: CASSRTSVGEQFF. The CDR3 DNA reads as TGTGCCAGTAGTAGAACTAGCGTCGGTGAGCAGTTCTTC.

The rearrangement links TRBV5-4 to TRBJ2-5; TRBD1 is a possible D gene (5 bases). V lost 9 bases and J 2 bases, leaving 29 bases between the germline ends. Germline V gives CDR1 SGHNT, CDR2 YYREEE (reference sequence). The CDR3 has 18 amino acids. The CDR3 spells CATMVSSWMKGYQETQYF. DNA of the CDR3: TGTGCCACCATGGTTTCATCCTGGATGAAGGGGTATCAAGAGACCCAGTACTTC.

The chain is built from TRBV28 and TRBJ2-4; D unclear. Looked up from germline, CDR1 is MDHEN and CDR2 is SYDVKM. The length of the CDR3 is 15 residues. Deletions cut 5 bases from V and 0 bases from J, with 11 bases between. Written as DNA, the CDR3 is TGTGCCAGCAGTCCACAGATATTAGCCAAAAACATTCAGTACTTC. It yields the protein CASSPQILAKNIQYF.

This sequence joins TRBV11-1 and TRBJ2-7; 7 bases line up with TRBD1. CDR1 is SGHAT, CDR2 FQDESV, per germline (reference sequence). The CDR3 contains 12 residues. V dropped 5 bases and J dropped 6; count of bases not matched to a gene: 4. The DNA for the CDR3 is TGTGCCAGCAGCAGCACAGGGGCCGAGCAGTACTTC. Translating it yields CASSSTGAEQYF.

The V gene is TRBV5-4, the J gene TRBJ2-7, with 11 nucleotides matching TRBD2. The CDR3 is made up of 16 amino acids. V was clipped by 3 bases and J by 2 bases; unmatched bases: 7. Germline loops: CDR1 SGHNT, CDR2 YYREEE (reference sequence). The CDR3 region is CASSSGGTSGTYEQYF. The CDR3 DNA follows: TGTGCCAGCAGCTCAGGGGGGACTAGCGGCACCTACGAGCAGTACTTC.

The rearrangement links TRBV5-6 to TRBJ2-5, with 11 bases aligning to TRBD2. Germline V gene data show CDR1 as SGHDT and CDR2 as YYEEEE. V was clipped by 2 bases and J by 7 bases; unmatched bases: 4. The CDR3 consists of 14 residues. For the CDR3, the DNA is TGTGCCAGCAGCTTTCTCGGGACTAGCGGGACCCAGTACTTC. Its translation: CASSFLGTSGTQYF.

J is TRBJ2-1 and V is TRBV4-2; the D gene is possibly TRBD2 (6 bases). The V gene lost 5 bases and the J gene lost 2 bases, with 19 bases spanning the gap. CDR1 and CDR2 (germline): LGHNA, YNFKEQ. CDR3 length: 17 residues. The CDR3 loop is CASSYSSGWDTYNEQFF. The CDR3, as DNA: TGTGCCAGCAGCTACTCCAGCGGGTGGGATACCTACAATGAGCAGTTCTTC.

This clone was picked up one time. The chain combines TRBV6-2 or TRBV6-3 with TRBJ2-5; D possibly matches TRBD1 or TRBD2 (5 bases each). V was clipped by 4 bases and J by 5 bases, with 11 bases between them. Germline CDR1 reads MNHEY; CDR2 reads SVGEGT. The CDR3 totals 13 residues. The CDR3 loop is CASSFGGVETQYF. The CDR3 DNA is TGTGCCAGCAGTTTTGGGGGAGTGGAGACCCAGTACTTC.

J is TRBJ2-5 and V is TRBV11-2, with D unclear. This CDR3 is built from 14 residues. Germline V gene sequence: CDR1 SGHAT, CDR2 FQNNGV. The V end lost 1 base, the J end lost 4 bases, and 10 bases lay between the germline ends. The CDR3: CASSLAPTRETQYF. The CDR3 region has the DNA TGTGCCAGCAGCTTAGCCCCGACGAGAGAGACCCAGTACTTC.

This chain uses TRBV28 with TRBJ2-3; D may be TRBD1 or TRBD2 (5 bases each). This CDR3 region has 15 residues. V gave up 4 bases and J gave up 6 bases, with 17 bases separating them. Germline values: CDR1 MDHEN, CDR2 SYDVKM. The CDR3 loop is CASSSIIPGRDTQYF. The CDR3 coding sequence is TGTGCCAGCAGTTCAATCATACCGGGACGGGATACGCAGTATTTT.

In this sample, this clone turned up a few times. The chain couples TRBV24-1 to TRBJ2-1; 14 bases align to TRBD2. CDR3 length: 16 residues. The germline CDR1 and CDR2 sequences are KGHDR and SFDVKD. Losses at the gene ends were 1 base for V and 7 bases for J; bases not matched to a gene: 2. CDR3 sequence reads: CATSDFGLAGGNEQFF. The CDR3 bases are TGTGCCACCAGTGATTTTGGACTAGCGGGAGGAAATGAGCAGTTCTTC.

The gene calls are TRBV5-1 and TRBJ2-4, with D unresolved. This CDR3 spans 16 amino acids. The germline V gene encodes CDR1 SGHRS and CDR2 YFSETQ. Trimming cost V 2 bases and J 7 bases, with 19 bases left between them. The CDR3 nucleotides read TGCGCCAGCAGCTTTTCAACCGGGTCCTACGGTAACATTCAGTACTTC. This gives the protein CASSFSTGSYGNIQYF.

Written as DNA, the CDR3 is TGTGCCAGCAGCAAGAGCGGTTTTGAGGAGACCCAGTACTTC. It is translated as CASSKSGFEETQYF. V and J are TRBV4-2 and TRBJ2-5, with D perhaps TRBD2 (5 bases). CDR3 size: 14 residues. The germline V gene has CDR1 LGHNA and CDR2 YNFKEQ. V was clipped by 5 bases and J by 5 bases, with 15 bases between them.

CDR3 nucleotides: TGTGCCAGCAATCTACGGGACCATCTCTACGAGCAGTACTTC. It translates to CASNLRDHLYEQYF. The chain recombines TRBV6-5 with TRBJ2-7; TRBD1 or TRBD2 may be the D gene (5 bases each). Germline V gives CDR1 MNHEY, CDR2 SVGAGI. This CDR3 is 14 amino acids long. The V end was cut by 7 bases, the J end by 3 bases, with 16 bases between.

The V and J genes are TRBV7-2 and TRBJ2-1; D is undetermined. CDR3 length equals 17 residues. CDR1 is SGHTA and CDR2 is FQGNSA in the germline V gene. Trimming removed 0 bases from V and 7 bases from J, with 19 bases in between. The CDR3 is CASSLALLDGKSNEQFF. The CDR3 bases are TGTGCCAGCAGCTTAGCGCTTCTGGACGGCAAGTCAAATGAGCAGTTCTTC.

This clone has a handful of counts. This chain connects TRBV11-3 to TRBJ2-1; D not resolved. CDR1 and CDR2 from the germline V gene are SGHNT and YENEEA. Trimming took 5 bases from V and 7 from J, leaving 12 bases between them. There are 13 residues in the CDR3. This CDR3 is CASSGGSQNEQFF. The CDR3 nucleotides read TGTGCCAGCAGCGGCGGCTCCCAAAATGAGCAGTTCTTC.

V and J are TRBV15 and TRBJ1-2; D unresolved. There are 13 residues in the CDR3. CDR1 and CDR2 (germline): LNHNV, YYDKDF (reference sequence). The V end lost 5 bases, the J end lost 2 bases, and 9 bases lay between the germline ends. CDR3 amino acids: CATSSGLNYGYTF. The CDR3 region has the DNA TGTGCCACCAGCTCGGGGTTAAACTATGGCTACACCTTC. The variable domain in full, with the rest retrieved from reference TRBV15 and TRBJ1-2, is DAMVIQNPRYQVTQFGKPVTLSCSQTLNHNVMYWYQQKSSQAPKLLFHYYDKDFNNEADTPDNFQSRRPNTSFCFLDIRSPGLGDTAMYLCATSSGLNYGYTFGSGTRLTVV.

The rearrangement joins TRBV5-5 to TRBJ2-5; TRBD1 matches 10 bases. Germline CDR1 is SGHKS and CDR2 is YYEKEE (reference sequence). The CDR3 sequence is 13 residues long. Trimming cost V 4 bases and J 5 bases; bases outside gene matches: 2. The CDR3 here is CASSQDRGETQYF. The CDR3 bases are TGTGCCAGCAGCCAGGACAGGGGGGAGACCCAGTACTTC.

Only a few counts were recorded for this clone. The V and J genes are TRBV5-1 and TRBJ1-5; 7 nucleotides match TRBD1. CDR3 length equals 16 residues. Trimming removed 1 base from V and 3 bases from J; junction bases left unmatched: 7. Germline CDR1 SGHRS, CDR2 YFSETQ. Written as DNA, the CDR3 is TGCGCCAGCAGCTTGTTTCCGACAGGGAACAATCAGCCCCAGCATTTT. Its protein is CASSLFPTGNNQPQHF.

The chain is built from TRBV7-9 and TRBJ2-1; 7 bases match TRBD1. The V and J ends lost 5 bases and 0 bases, in that order; junction bases with no gene match: 4. The CDR3 sequence is 15 residues long. The germline V gene encodes CDR1 SEHNR and CDR2 FQNEAQ (reference sequence). Written as DNA, the CDR3 is TGTGCCAGCAGCCAACAGGGGAGCTCCTACAATGAGCAGTTCTTC. This encodes CASSQQGSSYNEQFF. Based on the CDR3 plus reference TRBV7-9 and TRBJ2-1, the full variable domain is DTGVSQNPRHKITKRGQNVTFRCDPISEHNRLYWYRQTLGQGPEFLTYFQNEAQLEKSRLLSDRFSAERPKGSFSTLEIQRTEQGDSAMYLCASSQQGSSYNEQFFGPGTRLTVL.